Below, one T cell receptor beta chain is given with its context. These data are taken from a study of blood T cells in healthy people across ages. Combining a sample-barcoded 5' primer with a J-beta primer mix, a second PCR ran for 7 to 11 cycles. TCRdb processed the 5' RACE reads anew with MiXCR; each CDR3 protein has one entry. This table holds 1.5 million to 2 million distinct CDR3 sequences, roughly 50% found once. The receptor's source is a woman aged 40 to 50 in good health. The specimen sequenced was blood.

The CDR3 sequence is CSASSDGYTF. CDR3 coding DNA: TGCAGTGCTTCGTCAGATGGCTACACCTTC. This chain connects TRBV20-1 to TRBJ1-2; unclear D gene. V lost 5 bases to trimming and J lost 6 bases, with 7 bases between them. The CDR3 runs to 10 residues. Germline lookup yields CDR1 DFQATT and CDR2 SNEGSKA (reference sequence).